The clone carrying this T cell receptor (beta chain) was counted ten times or more. TCRdb passed the RT-PCR reads through MiXCR, listing each CDR3 protein once. Of about 680,000 distinct CDR3 sequences listed, 12% to 15% are singletons. The TCR sequence derives from a female donor in good health, serving as a healthy control. Sequencing input: memory CD4+ T cells from blood.

The DNA for the CDR3 is TGTGCCTGGAGAGGCTCTGGAAACACCATATATTTT. Residues: CAWRGSGNTIYF. V is TRBV30 and J is TRBJ1-3; D remains unclear. Germline V gives CDR1 GTSNPN, CDR2 SVGIG (reference sequence). V was pared by 3 bases and J by 0 bases, with 3 bases between. The CDR3 is made up of 12 amino acids.